One and the same sample provided the 30 T cell receptor beta chains below, sequenced in a study of ipilimumab plus nivolumab after autologous stem cell transplantation. Profiling relied on immunoSEQ multiplex PCR, and the TCRdb table lists in-frame clones only, not all of them. Of just under 9,500 clones listed, 67% were seen once; the top ten hold about 15%. The source was PBMCs, collected in a trial of ipilimumab plus nivolumab as post-transplant consolidation. Receptors originate from a female donor with multiple myeloma.

This clone was counted a single time. This chain connects TRBV6-5 to TRBJ2-7; D is ambiguous. This CDR3 is 12 amino acids long. Germline V CDR1 and CDR2: MNHEY, SVGAGI. V gave up 7 bases and J gave up 2 bases, with 9 bases separating them. This CDR3 is CASTPNTYEQYF. The CDR3, as DNA: TGTGCCAGCACCCCCAACACCTACGAGCAGTACTTC.

This clone is termed large. This CDR3 is also generated by other DNA sequences in the sample. The J gene is TRBJ1-1, the V gene TRBV20-1; no clear D gene. There are 11 residues in the CDR3. The V end lost 4 bases, the J end lost 0 bases, and 3 bases lay between the germline ends. Germline V gene lookup returns CDR1 DFQATT and CDR2 SNEGSKA (reference sequence). CDR3 protein: CSAMLNTEAFF. As DNA, the CDR3 is TGCAGTGCTATGTTGAACACTGAAGCTTTCTTT.

V gene TRBV2 combines with J gene TRBJ2-7, with D possibly matching TRBD1 (6 bases). Germline CDR1 and CDR2: SNHLY and FYNNEI. This CDR3 has 14 amino acids. Between the trimmed V and J ends, which lost 5 bases and 3 bases, there was a span of 14 bases. Written as DNA, the CDR3 is TGTGCCAGCAGTTACTCGCAGGGGCGCTACGAGCAGTACTTC. This sequence encodes CASSYSQGRYEQYF. The full variable domain, in which reference TRBV2 and TRBJ2-7 provide the parts outside the CDR3, is EPEVTQTPSHQVTQMGQEVILRCVPISNHLYFYWYRQILGQKVEFLVSFYNNEISEKSEIFDDQFSVERPDGSNFTLKIRSTKLEDSAMYFCASSYSQGRYEQYFGPGTRLTVT.

This chain links TRBV4-1 with TRBJ2-1; the D gene is possibly TRBD2 (5 bases). This CDR3 spans 15 amino acids. V gave up 0 bases and J gave up 9 bases, with 15 bases separating them. Per the germline V gene, CDR1 is MGHRA and CDR2 is YSYEKL. CDR3 DNA: TGCGCCAGCAGCCAAGATTCGACGGGATTGACTGAGCAGTTCTTC. It yields the protein CASSQDSTGLTEQFF.

The gene calls are TRBV30 and TRBJ2-2; D assignment may be TRBD1 or TRBD2 (7 bases each). V was trimmed by 8 bases and J by 4 bases, leaving 20 bases between them. This CDR3 region has 15 residues. Germline values: CDR1 GTSNPN, CDR2 SVGIG (reference sequence). Written as DNA, the CDR3 is TGTGCCCGGAACCATCTCAGGGGGGGCACCGGGGAGCTGTTTTTT. Amino acid sequence: CARNHLRGGTGELFF.

The chain is built from TRBV4-3 and TRBJ2-5; the D gene is possibly TRBD1 (5 bases). With the DNA end fitting TRBJ2-7 better, the J assignment may be wrong. Germline V CDR1 and CDR2: LGHNA, YSLEER. The CDR3 consists of 15 residues. In nucleotides, the CDR3 is TGCGCCAGCAGCCAATTCAGGGTGATCGAGTACGAGCAGTACTTC. Protein product: CASSQFRVIEYEQYF.

The chain recombines TRBV5-2 with TRBJ2-3. TRBV5-2 is a pseudogene segment. The CDR3 runs to 15 residues. CDR3 DNA sequence: TGTGCCAGCAGCTCAACCAGAGATGGCACAGATACGCAGTATTTT. Translation: CASSSTRDGTDTQYF.

The V call is TRBV29-1, the J call TRBJ1-4, with 7 bases lining up with TRBD1. This CDR3 contains 13 residues. J gave up 8 bases and V 4 bases, and 7 bases lay outside the gene matches. Germline V gene sequence: CDR1 SQVTM, CDR2 ANQGSEA. The CDR3 DNA is TGCAGCGTTGCCGGGACAGTGGGAGAAAAACTGTTTTTT. This gives the protein CSVAGTVGEKLFF.

In its sample, this clone was seen a few times. The chain recombines TRBV7-8 with TRBJ2-5; D not resolved. The ends were cut back, 4 bases at V and 5 bases at J, with 11 bases in the middle. CDR3 size: 13 residues. Germline V lookup: CDR1 SGHVS, CDR2 FQNEAQ. CDR3 nucleotides: TGTGCCAGCAGCTCGCCCCCTTTGGAGACCCAGTACTTC. As protein: CASSSPPLETQYF.

Details on this clone: Other DNA sequences from this sample encode an identical CDR3 as well. The chain has TRBV9 and TRBJ2-7, with D possibly being TRBD1 (5 bases). Trimming stripped 0 bases from V and 3 bases from J, with 13 bases between. The CDR3 sequence is 15 residues long. CDR1 is SGDLS, CDR2 YYNGEE, per germline. CDR3 in DNA: TGTGCCAGCAGCGTAGGAGGCCAGGGCAGCTACGAGCAGTACTTC. Protein: CASSVGGQGSYEQYF.

The table lists this clone with a count of one. The chain joins TRBV5-4 to TRBJ2-7, with D perhaps assigned TRBD1 or TRBD2 (5 bases each). Trimming left V 0 bases short and J 2 bases short, with 12 bases between. Germline values: CDR1 SGHNT, CDR2 YYREEE (reference sequence). This CDR3 comprises 15 residues. The CDR3: CASSLAGTHTYEQYF. As DNA, the CDR3 is TGTGCCAGCAGCTTGGCTGGGACCCATACCTACGAGCAGTACTTC.

This clone was picked up a small number of times. With a far larger clone one base away, a read error is the likely cause. The chain recombines TRBV4-2 with TRBJ2-5, with D possibly being TRBD2 (6 bases). Trimming pared 3 bases from V and 14 bases from J, leaving 10 bases between. The CDR3 loop spans 10 amino acids. Germline V gene data show CDR1 as LGHNA and CDR2 as YNFKEQ. This CDR3 reads CASSQGDLYF. In DNA, the CDR3 is TGTGCCAGCAGCCAGGGGGACTTATACTTC.

This clone qualifies as medium-sized. This chain joins TRBV19 and TRBJ2-7, with D perhaps TRBD1 (6 bases). Per germline, CDR1 LNHDA and CDR2 SQIVND (reference sequence). This CDR3 spans 14 amino acids. V shed 5 bases and J shed 3 bases, with 14 bases lying between them. The CDR3 here is CASSYPGQNYEQYF. CDR3 DNA: TGTGCCAGTAGTTACCCGGGACAAAACTACGAGCAGTACTTC.

J is TRBJ2-7 and V is TRBV6-5; D unresolved. V lost 2 bases and J lost 3, with 8 bases in between. There are 13 residues in the CDR3. Germline CDR1 MNHEY, CDR2 SVGAGI. The CDR3 DNA is TGTGCCAGCAGTTACCGGCTCAACTACGAGCAGTACTTC. Translating gives CASSYRLNYEQYF.

This clone qualifies as medium-sized. The sample carries other DNA sequences with the same CDR3. V is TRBV27 and J is TRBJ1-5, with unresolved D. CDR1 and CDR2 from the germline V gene are MNHEY and SMNVEV (reference sequence). This CDR3 region has 12 residues. Trimming pared 5 bases from V and 7 bases from J, leaving 9 bases between. The CDR3 DNA follows: TGTGCCAGCAGTCCCCCTGGACAGCCCCAGCATTTT. It yields the protein CASSPPGQPQHF.

This clone has just a few counts. Other nucleotide sequences in the sample specify the same CDR3. The chain employs TRBV27 and TRBJ2-2; D gene ambiguous. Germline CDR1 reads MNHEY; CDR2 reads SMNVEV (reference sequence). CDR3 size: 12 residues. V shed 5 bases and J shed 8 bases, with 9 bases lying between them. The CDR3 sequence is CASSIPTGELFF. CDR3 nucleotides: TGTGCCAGCAGTATTCCCACTGGGGAGCTGTTTTTT.

Notes on this clone: Other DNA sequences in this specimen translate into the identical CDR3. The chain carries TRBV7-9 and TRBJ1-1; D unresolved. Trimming took 0 bases from V and 2 from J, leaving 4 bases between them. Germline values: CDR1 SEHNR, CDR2 FQNEAQ (reference sequence). The CDR3 totals 13 residues. CDR3 protein: CASSLALNTEAFF. For the CDR3, the DNA is TGTGCCAGCAGCTTAGCGCTAAACACTGAAGCTTTCTTT.

V usage is TRBV5-4 and J usage is TRBJ2-2; TRBD2 aligns across 14 bases. The ends lost 4 bases at V and 4 bases at J; junction bases unmatched: 9. Germline CDR1 SGHNT, CDR2 YYREEE (reference sequence). CDR3 size: 18 residues. The CDR3 sequence: CASSGGTSGSKITGELFF. CDR3 nucleotides: TGTGCCAGCAGCGGCGGGACTAGCGGGAGTAAGATCACCGGGGAGCTGTTTTTT.

Worth noting for this clone: The junction shows a germline mismatch at one end, possibly a read error. This chain joins TRBV5-5 and TRBJ1-4; 9 bases are shared with TRBD1. Germline-derived CDR1 and CDR2 are SGHKS and YYEKEE (reference sequence). This CDR3 has 15 amino acids. Here the CDR3 DNA reads TGTGCCAGCAGCTTGGAGGGCCGGGACAGGGACTTTGTGCGGTTT. This gives the protein CASSLEGRDRDFVRF.

CDR3 sequence (DNA): TGTGCCAGCAGTTGGAGACAGGGGATCTACAATGAGCAGTTCTTC. It encodes CASSWRQGIYNEQFF. The chain uses TRBV2 and TRBJ2-1, with 8 bases aligning to TRBD1. CDR1 and CDR2 (germline): SNHLY, FYNNEI. J was trimmed by 3 bases and V by 5 bases; bases with no gene match: 6. The CDR3 is 15 residues long.

This clone was picked up one time. The rearrangement links TRBV19 to TRBJ2-2, with 7 bases that match TRBD2. The length of the CDR3 is 15 residues. Germline V gives CDR1 LNHDA, CDR2 SQIVND (reference sequence). After removal of 7 bases from V and 1 base from J, the junction contained 6 bases not matched to a gene. In DNA form, the CDR3 reads TGTGCCAGTAAAGCTAGCGGAGGGAACACCGGGGAGCTGTTTTTT. Protein sequence: CASKASGGNTGELFF.

Relative to its sample, this clone is large. The chain recombines TRBV25-1 with TRBJ2-1; D is possibly TRBD1 (6 bases). Trimming removed 8 bases at V and 9 bases at J, with 11 bases between. This CDR3 is built from 11 residues. Germline V gives CDR1 MGHDK, CDR2 SYGVNS. This CDR3 is CASLTGSEQFF. Here the CDR3 DNA reads TGTGCCAGCCTCACAGGGAGTGAGCAGTTCTTC.

The chain recombines TRBV9 with TRBJ2-2; 10 positions agree with TRBD1. V trimming: 7 bases; J trimming: 7 bases; junction bases outside the gene matches: 4. The CDR3 has 13 amino acids. Germline V gene lookup returns CDR1 SGDLS and CDR2 YYNGEE. CDR3 bases: TGTGCCAGCTCGGGACAGGGGTTCGGGGAGCTGTTTTTT. As protein: CASSGQGFGELFF.

The chain uses TRBV10-3 and TRBJ1-5; 9 bases are a match to TRBD1. From germline, CDR1 is ENHRY and CDR2 SYGVKD. Trimming removed 4 bases from V and 5 bases from J; junction bases left unmatched: 6. This CDR3 region has 15 residues. The CDR3 DNA reads TGTGCCATCAGTGGTGGGACAGGGACTGATCAGCCCCAGCATTTT. Protein product: CAISGGTGTDQPQHF.

V and J are TRBV2 and TRBJ1-2; 7 bases line up with TRBD1. The CDR3 has 15 amino acids. Germline CDR1 reads SNHLY; CDR2 reads FYNNEI. V shed 6 bases and J 7 bases; nucleotides not matched to a gene: 14. This CDR3 reads CASRGTAPWLTGYTF. CDR3 DNA: TGTGCCAGCAGAGGGACAGCTCCTTGGTTAACTGGCTACACCTTC.

The rearrangement uses TRBV2 and TRBJ1-2; TRBD1 might be the D (6 bases). The CDR3 has 13 amino acids. Trimming cost V 4 bases and J 4 bases, with 10 bases left between them. Germline CDR1 SNHLY, CDR2 FYNNEI. CDR3 nucleotides: TGTGCCAGCAGTGTCAGGGGTTTCTATGGCTACACCTTC. Amino acid sequence: CASSVRGFYGYTF.

The chain uses TRBV28 and TRBJ2-7; D remains unclear. Germline-derived CDR1 and CDR2 are MDHEN and SYDVKM. The CDR3 runs 14 residues. The V gene lost 7 bases and the J gene lost 1 base, with 14 bases spanning the gap. The CDR3 sequence: CASTRPGKSYEQYF. Written as DNA, the CDR3 is TGTGCCAGCACCCGGCCGGGCAAATCCTACGAGCAGTACTTC.

This clone was picked up a small number of times. The genes are TRBV10-1 and TRBJ1-1; no firm D call. V lost 5 bases to trimming and J lost 3 bases, with 13 bases between them. CDR1 and CDR2 from the germline V gene are WNHNN and SYGVQD (reference sequence). The CDR3 covers 14 residues. DNA of the CDR3: TGCGCCAGCAGTTCCGACTTAGAAGACACTGAAGCTTTCTTT. Protein: CASSSDLEDTEAFF.

V gene TRBV27 combines with J gene TRBJ2-7; no definite D call. V was trimmed by 5 bases and J by 6 bases, leaving 11 bases between them. This CDR3 spans 12 amino acids. Germline V lookup: CDR1 MNHEY, CDR2 SMNVEV (reference sequence). The CDR3 DNA sequence: TGTGCCAGCAGTCACCCTGGCCTCGAGCAGTACTTC. Encoded protein: CASSHPGLEQYF.

The V call is TRBV19, the J call TRBJ2-7; no clear D gene. The CDR3 is made up of 14 amino acids. Germline CDR1 is LNHDA and CDR2 is SQIVND (reference sequence). With 10 bases removed from V and 6 bases from J, the gap between germline ends came to 22 bases. The CDR3, as DNA: TGTGCCACCAAAAGGGTCGACGAGAGCGTCGAGCAGTACTTC. This gives the protein CATKRVDESVEQYF.